These 20 T cell receptor beta chains originate from one sample sequenced in a study of blood T cell repertoires in COVID-19. Clones were sequenced by immunoSEQ multiplex PCR, and TCRdb holds only the in-frame ones, with some missing. In the table there are under 250,000 clones, about 80% of which are singletons. Sequences were obtained from PBMCs or T cells enriched from blood (not recorded which). These receptors were taken from a woman in her thirties or forties with acute COVID-19.

The chain is built from TRBV19 and TRBJ2-5; D is perhaps TRBD1 (5 bases). CDR1 is LNHDA, CDR2 SQIVND, per germline (reference sequence). This CDR3 is built from 14 residues. V was shortened by 3 bases and J by 4 bases, with 12 bases between the two germline ends. CDR3 coding DNA: TGTGCCAGTAGTATCGGGCCAGGGTCAGAGACCCAGTACTTC. This sequence encodes CASSIGPGSETQYF.

This chain joins TRBV7-9 and TRBJ1-2; D is ambiguous. This CDR3 comprises 12 residues. The V gene lost 1 base and the J gene lost 8 bases, with 8 bases spanning the gap. Per the germline V gene, CDR1 is SEHNR and CDR2 is FQNEAQ (reference sequence). CDR3: CASSLGALGYTF. The CDR3 DNA reads TGTGCCAGCAGCTTAGGGGCCCTCGGCTACACCTTC.

The V and J genes are TRBV27 and TRBJ2-1; 8 bases are a match to TRBD2. The trim removed 4 bases at V and 0 bases at J, leaving 14 bases unmatched. Germline V gene sequence: CDR1 MNHEY, CDR2 SMNVEV (reference sequence). This CDR3 comprises 19 residues. CDR3 in DNA: TGTGCCAGCAGTTCCCCCGGGAAGAGCGGGAGATACTCCTACAATGAGCAGTTCTTC. Translating it yields CASSSPGKSGRYSYNEQFF.

As concerns this clone: This CDR3 is also generated by other DNA sequences in the sample. The V call is TRBV28, the J call TRBJ2-3; no definite D call. The V end was cut by 8 bases, the J end by 5 bases, with 8 bases between. In germline, CDR1 is MDHEN, CDR2 SYDVKM. The CDR3 sequence is 11 residues long. The CDR3 DNA reads as TGTGCCAGCTCCTTGAGAGATACGCAGTATTTT. As protein: CASSLRDTQYF.

This clone came up a few times. This chain links TRBV30 with TRBJ1-1; 8 bases fit TRBD1. Looked up from germline, CDR1 is GTSNPN and CDR2 is SVGIG (reference sequence). The CDR3 has 12 amino acids. V was pared by 2 bases and J by 5 bases, with 1 base of the junction left unmatched. The CDR3 coding sequence is TGTGCCTGGAGTCGACAGGGGACTGAAGCTTTCTTT. The encoded protein is CAWSRQGTEAFF.

This rearrangement joins TRBV16 to TRBJ1-2, with TRBD1 identical over 7 bases. The CDR3 is made up of 16 amino acids. The germline V gene has CDR1 KGHSY and CDR2 FQNENV. The V and J ends lost 3 bases and 8 bases, in that order; junction bases with no gene match: 15. CDR3 nucleotides: TGTGCCAGCAGCCACACTCCGACAGGGTCAAATTTGGGCTACACCTTC. This codes for CASSHTPTGSNLGYTF.

V is TRBV10-1 and J is TRBJ1-5; 7 bases line up with TRBD1. The CDR3 is made up of 17 amino acids. CDR1 is WNHNN and CDR2 is SYGVQD in the germline V gene (reference sequence). Germline trimming cut 5 bases from V and 2 bases from J; bases unmatched to any gene: 12. This chain's CDR3 is CASSNYRGRGGNQPQHF. The CDR3 DNA reads TGCGCCAGCAGTAACTACAGGGGTCGAGGGGGCAATCAGCCCCAGCATTTT.

The chain carries TRBV28 and TRBJ1-2, with 9 nucleotides matching TRBD1. The length of the CDR3 is 15 residues. The V gene's germline CDR1 is MDHEN and CDR2 SYDVKM. V shed 10 bases, J shed 4 bases, and the junction held 13 bases outside the gene matches. The CDR3 loop is CAIEGRTGEGYGYTF. The CDR3 coding sequence is TGTGCCATCGAGGGACGGACAGGGGAGGGCTATGGCTACACCTTC.

The chain uses TRBV18 and TRBJ2-2, with 11 bases matching TRBD2. Per germline, CDR1 KGHSH and CDR2 LQKENI. CDR3 size: 17 residues. With 4 bases clipped from V and 4 bases from J, the junction kept 8 bases outside the gene matches. This CDR3 reads CASSRSSGGTLTGELFF. In DNA form, the CDR3 reads TGTGCCAGCTCACGTTCTAGCGGGGGGACCCTCACCGGGGAGCTGTTTTTT. The variable domain in full, with the rest retrieved from reference TRBV18 and TRBJ2-2, is NAGVMQNPRHLVRRRGQEARLRCSPMKGHSHVYWYRQLPEEGLKFMVYLQKENIIDESGMPKERFSAEFPKEGPSILRIQQVVRGDSAAYFCASSRSSGGTLTGELFFGEGSRLTVL.

J is TRBJ2-1 and V is TRBV9; 14 bases align to TRBD2. CDR1 and CDR2 from the germline V gene are SGDLS and YYNGEE. The V gene end was trimmed by 4 bases and the J gene end by 7 bases; junction bases not matched to a gene: 7. CDR3 length equals 16 residues. DNA for the CDR3: TGTGCCAGCAGCACCCGACTAGCGGGGGGGCGGAATGAGCAGTTCTTC. Its protein product is CASSTRLAGGRNEQFF.

The chain has TRBV18 and TRBJ1-4, with 7 positions matching TRBD1. V shed 1 base and J 8 bases; nucleotides not matched to a gene: 7. Germline-derived CDR1 and CDR2 are KGHSH and LQKENI. This CDR3 has 15 amino acids. CDR3 coding DNA: TGTGCCAGCTCACCACTTGGGACAGTGGGGGAAAAACTGTTTTTT. It encodes CASSPLGTVGEKLFF. The entire variable domain, with the rest obtained from reference TRBV18 and TRBJ1-4, is as follows: NAGVMQNPRHLVRRRGQEARLRCSPMKGHSHVYWYRQLPEEGLKFMVYLQKENIIDESGMPKERFSAEFPKEGPSILRIQQVVRGDSAAYFCASSPLGTVGEKLFFGSGTQLSVL.

This chain links TRBV2 with TRBJ2-1; a possible D gene is TRBD2 (6 bases). The CDR3 runs 11 residues. The germline V gene has CDR1 SNHLY and CDR2 FYNNEI. V dropped 4 bases and J dropped 10 bases, with 8 bases sitting between them. CDR3 DNA: TGTGCCAGCAGTGTTGGGGGGGAGCAGTTCTTC. Translation gives CASSVGGEQFF.

This CDR3 reads CASSLRDTDLFEQYF. CDR3 DNA: TGTGCCAGCAGCTTAAGGGACACGGATCTGTTCGAGCAGTACTTC. The genes are TRBV5-8 and TRBJ2-7, with D perhaps matching TRBD1 (6 bases). Germline assignment: CDR1 SGHTS and CDR2 YDEGEE. The V end lost 2 bases, the J end lost 6 bases, and 18 bases lay between the germline ends. This CDR3 is built from 15 residues.

The rearrangement links TRBV7-8 to TRBJ1-5; 9 bases map to TRBD1. Germline values: CDR1 SGHVS, CDR2 FQNEAQ. The trim removed 3 bases at V and 5 bases at J, leaving 5 bases unmatched. The CDR3 length is 15 residues. CDR3 amino acids: CASSFGQGLDQPQHF. As DNA, the CDR3 is TGTGCCAGCAGCTTCGGACAGGGGCTGGATCAGCCCCAGCATTTT. The complete variable domain, with remaining parts taken from reference TRBV7-8 and TRBJ1-5, reads GAGVSQSPRYKVAKRGQDVALRCDPISGHVSLFWYQQALGQGPEFLTYFQNEAQLDKSGLPSDRFFAERPEGSVSTLKIQRTQQEDSAVYLCASSFGQGLDQPQHFGDGTRLSIL.

In this sample, this clone turned up once. The chain carries TRBV27 and TRBJ1-2; D may be TRBD1 (6 bases). The germline CDR1 and CDR2 sequences are MNHEY and SMNVEV (reference sequence). This CDR3 comprises 15 residues. The germline V and J ends were trimmed by 2 bases and 4 bases, with 14 bases remaining between them. CDR3 DNA sequence: TGTGCCAGCAGTTTAGTACAGGGTAGCCTCTATGGCTACACCTTC. It encodes CASSLVQGSLYGYTF.

This clone was detected only a few times. The gene calls are TRBV21-1 and TRBJ2-1; the listed D gene, TRBD1, was not tested against the DNA. TRBV21-1 constitutes a pseudogene. The CDR3 sequence is 19 residues long. The CDR3 nucleotides are TGTGCCAGCAGCAAGGGGATGACAGGGGGCGTCCTCTCCTACAATGAGCAGTTCTTC. Its protein product is CASSKGMTGGVLSYNEQFF.

The chain couples TRBV18 to TRBJ2-1; 11 positions agree with TRBD2. V was pared by 3 bases and J by 4 bases, with 2 bases of the junction left unmatched. This CDR3 has 15 residues. The germline V gene has CDR1 KGHSH and CDR2 LQKENI. CDR3 region: CASSPTSGVYNEQFF. DNA of the CDR3: TGTGCCAGCTCACCGACTAGCGGGGTTTACAATGAGCAGTTCTTC. Full variable domain (outside the CDR3, taken from reference TRBV18 and TRBJ2-1): NAGVMQNPRHLVRRRGQEARLRCSPMKGHSHVYWYRQLPEEGLKFMVYLQKENIIDESGMPKERFSAEFPKEGPSILRIQQVVRGDSAAYFCASSPTSGVYNEQFFGPGTRLTVL.

The chain is built from TRBV3-1 (or the pseudogene TRBV3-2) and TRBJ1-3, with TRBD1 as a possible D gene (6 bases). V lost 4 bases to trimming and J lost 3 bases, with 10 bases between them. The CDR3 loop spans 14 amino acids. The germline CDR1 and CDR2 sequences are LGHDT and YNNKEL (reference sequence). CDR3 residues: CASSLQDSGNTIYF. CDR3 in DNA: TGTGCCAGCAGCCTCCAGGACAGTGGAAACACCATATATTTT.

This chain uses TRBV28 with TRBJ1-1; D uncertain. There are 13 residues in the CDR3. V was pared by 8 bases and J by 1 base, with 11 bases between. Germline V gives CDR1 MDHEN, CDR2 SYDVKM. The CDR3 coding sequence is TGTGCCAGCCTTGGCCCGTCGAACACTGAAGCTTTCTTT. This codes for CASLGPSNTEAFF.

V gene TRBV5-6 combines with J gene TRBJ2-1; 12 positions match TRBD2. This CDR3 contains 17 residues. Unmatched junction bases numbered 13, after V lost 4 bases and J lost 8 bases. CDR1 and CDR2 from the germline V gene are SGHDT and YYEEEE. The CDR3 nucleotides read TGTGCCAGCAGCCACCGCCTTACTAGCGGGGGGCTCCATGAGCAGTTCTTC. Translated: CASSHRLTSGGLHEQFF.